The 17 T cell receptor beta chains below come from one sample, sequenced in a study of T-cell memory formation after mild COVID-19. TCRdb itself ran the 5' RACE reads through MiXCR, one entry per CDR3 protein. The sample carries roughly 400,000 distinct CDR3 sequences, about 17% recorded once. Sequenced sample: PBMCs or a T cell subset sorted from them (not recorded which). Source of these receptors: a man younger than 35 who had mild COVID-19 (a few samples of this study predate the infection). Cell type and time point are not known.

The table lists this clonotype with a few counts. The chain carries TRBV30 and TRBJ2-7; D perhaps matches TRBD2 (6 bases). Germline loops: CDR1 GTSNPN, CDR2 SVGIG (reference sequence). Trimming left V 2 bases short and J 6 bases short, with 20 bases between. The CDR3 is 15 residues long. The CDR3 DNA reads as TGTGCCTGGAGTCCTCCGGGACTTCATACTTCCGAGCAGTACTTC. Protein sequence: CAWSPPGLHTSEQYF. Full variable domain (outside the CDR3, taken from reference TRBV30 and TRBJ2-7): SQTIHQWPATLVQPVGSPLSLECTVEGTSNPNLYWYRQAAGRGLQLLFYSVGIGQISSEVPQNLSASRPQDRQFILSSKKLLLSDSGFYLCAWSPPGLHTSEQYFGPGTRLTVT.

This chain connects TRBV7-2 to TRBJ1-2; 7 bases are shared with TRBD1. Germline CDR1 and CDR2: SGHTA and FQGNSA. Unmatched junction bases numbered 15, after V lost 7 bases and J lost 4 bases. The CDR3 extends over 16 amino acids. The CDR3 DNA reads TGTGCCAGCAATTGGGGCAACACAGGGGTCACCTATGGCTACACCTTC. Amino acids: CASNWGNTGVTYGYTF.

This clonotype was seen more than once but under ten times. The gene calls are TRBV5-1 and TRBJ1-1, with D tentatively TRBD1 (6 bases). The length of the CDR3 is 18 residues. Germline CDR1 SGHRS, CDR2 YFSETQ. Deletions cut 0 bases from V and 1 base from J, with 19 bases between. In DNA form, the CDR3 reads TGCGCCAGCAGCTTGGGTTTACGGACAGAGCTTTGGAACACTGAAGCTTTCTTT. It codes for CASSLGLRTELWNTEAFF.

This clonotype turned up a few times. This chain links TRBV9 with TRBJ2-5; D ambiguous. CDR3 length equals 13 residues. Germline CDR1 reads SGDLS; CDR2 reads YYNGEE. With 3 bases removed from V and 3 bases from J, the gap between germline ends came to 9 bases. As DNA, the CDR3 is TGTGCCAGCAGCGGAACGTCCAAAGAGACCCAGTACTTC. It yields the protein CASSGTSKETQYF.

The chain joins TRBV5-1 to TRBJ1-2, with D possibly matching TRBD1 (5 bases). Trimming removed 4 bases from V and 8 bases from J, with 15 bases in between. The CDR3 contains 13 residues. CDR1 and CDR2 (germline): SGHRS, YFSETQ. The CDR3 region is CASSGGVPRGYTF. CDR3 sequence (DNA): TGCGCCAGCAGCGGAGGGGTCCCGAGGGGCTACACCTTC.

This clonotype was counted many times. The genes are TRBV5-1 and TRBJ2-2, with 7 bases that match TRBD1. CDR1 is SGHRS, CDR2 YFSETQ, per germline. V trimming: 3 bases; J trimming: 0 bases; junction bases outside the gene matches: 2. This CDR3 comprises 15 residues. The CDR3 region is CASSYQGANTGELFF. CDR3 coding DNA: TGCGCCAGCAGCTACCAGGGGGCGAACACCGGGGAGCTGTTTTTT.

This clonotype has just a few counts. In nucleotides, the CDR3 is TGTGCCAGCAGTTTCGACAGGGGGGAAGATTCACCCCTCCACTTT. Translating gives CASSFDRGEDSPLHF. The gene calls are TRBV12-3 or TRBV12-4 and TRBJ1-6; 9 nucleotides line up with TRBD1. This CDR3 is built from 15 residues. The ends lost 3 bases at V and 8 bases at J; junction bases unmatched: 5.

This clonotype was detected only a few times. V and J are TRBV28 and TRBJ2-7; 9 bases line up with TRBD1. The CDR3 sequence is 14 residues long. Unmatched junction bases numbered 7, after V lost 5 bases and J lost 5 bases. The germline V gene encodes CDR1 MDHEN and CDR2 SYDVKM. For the CDR3, the DNA is TGTGCCAGCAGTCGGACAGGGGAGTTCGACGAGCAGTACTTC. Translating it yields CASSRTGEFDEQYF. Drawing the rest from reference TRBV28 and TRBJ2-7, the complete variable domain is DVKVTQSSRYLVKRTGEKVFLECVQDMDHENMFWYRQDPGLGLRLIYFSYDVKMKEKGDIPEGYSVSREKKERFSLILESASTNQTSMYLCASSRTGEFDEQYFGPGTRLTVT.

In this sample, this clonotype turned up many times. V and J are TRBV7-9 and TRBJ2-2, with D unresolved. CDR3 length equals 15 residues. The V gene lost 5 bases and the J gene lost 1 base, with 11 bases spanning the gap. The germline V gene has CDR1 SEHNR and CDR2 FQNEAQ (reference sequence). CDR3 bases: TGTGCCAGCAGCCCCTGGGGAAGGAACACCGGGGAGCTGTTTTTT. Translating it yields CASSPWGRNTGELFF.

V is TRBV20-1 and J is TRBJ2-7, with 10 bases that match TRBD2. Germline loops: CDR1 DFQATT, CDR2 SNEGSKA (reference sequence). Trimming removed 7 bases from V and 0 bases from J; junction bases left unmatched: 6. The CDR3 loop spans 14 amino acids. The CDR3 protein is CSGRAGGSSYEQYF. Here the CDR3 DNA reads TGCAGTGGTCGAGCGGGGGGGAGCTCCTACGAGCAGTACTTC.

V and J are TRBV5-8 and TRBJ2-3; D unclear. V was clipped by 1 base and J by 4 bases, with 10 bases between them. In germline, CDR1 is SGHTS, CDR2 YDEGEE. The CDR3 covers 14 residues. The CDR3 sequence is CASSLSSRADTQYF. The CDR3 region has the DNA TGTGCCAGCAGCTTGTCGTCAAGGGCAGATACGCAGTATTTT.

The gene calls are TRBV7-9 and TRBJ1-2; 8 bases are a match to TRBD1. Trimming removed 1 base from V and 7 bases from J; junction bases left unmatched: 5. CDR1 SEHNR and CDR2 FQNEAQ come from the germline V gene (reference sequence). The CDR3 length is 14 residues. In DNA, the CDR3 is TGTGCCAGCAGCTTAGGCGACAGGGGAAGTGGCTACACCTTC. Residues: CASSLGDRGSGYTF.

This clonotype was seen ten or more times. The chain joins TRBV28 to TRBJ2-7, with 8 bases lining up with TRBD1. The germline gives CDR1 MDHEN, CDR2 SYDVKM. There are 15 residues in the CDR3. V shed 5 bases and J 4 bases; nucleotides not matched to a gene: 10. In DNA, the CDR3 is TGTGCCAGCAGTGAATCGGGGACAGGCCTTTACGAGCAGTACGTC. Its protein product is CASSESGTGLYEQYV.

This clonotype has just a few counts. The J gene is TRBJ2-5, the V gene TRBV20-1; 8 bases map to TRBD2. The V gene end was trimmed by 1 base and the J gene end by 2 bases; junction bases not matched to a gene: 6. CDR1 and CDR2 (germline): DFQATT, SNEGSKA (reference sequence). This CDR3 contains 15 residues. CDR3: CSARGRGGSQETQYF. The DNA of the CDR3 is TGCAGTGCTAGAGGTCGCGGGGGGTCTCAAGAGACCCAGTACTTC.

The genes are TRBV11-2 and TRBJ1-1, with D unclear. The CDR3 is 13 amino acids. CDR1 and CDR2 (germline): SGHAT, FQNNGV. Trimming shortened V by 4 bases and J by 8 bases, and 14 bases separated the two germline ends. The CDR3 here is CASSSSAGIEAFF. The CDR3 bases are TGTGCCAGCAGCTCTTCGGCCGGCATCGAAGCTTTCTTT.

This clonotype was recorded at least ten times. The chain is built from TRBV5-1 and TRBJ2-2, with D perhaps TRBD1 (6 bases). V lost 4 bases and J 0 bases, leaving 16 bases between the germline ends. The CDR3 spans 17 residues. The germline CDR1 and CDR2 sequences are SGHRS and YFSETQ. Written as DNA, the CDR3 is TGCGCCAGCAGCAGGGACACTACTTCCTCGAACACCGGGGAGCTGTTTTTT. Encoded protein: CASSRDTTSSNTGELFF.

In its sample, this clonotype was seen a few times. The V call is TRBV4-2, the J call TRBJ1-2, with a possible D match to TRBD1 (6 bases). V lost 0 bases to trimming and J lost 4 bases, with 18 bases between them. The CDR3 is made up of 17 amino acids. Germline loops: CDR1 LGHNA, CDR2 YNFKEQ. This CDR3 is CASSQDRGWGPSYGYTF. For the CDR3, the DNA is TGTGCCAGCAGCCAAGATCGGGGGTGGGGGCCGTCCTATGGCTACACCTTC.